The next 30 T cell receptor beta chains were all read from a single sample in a study of blood T cell repertoires in COVID-19. Measured with immunoSEQ multiplex PCR; TCRdb has only the in-frame clones, and not every one. Seen here are approximately 230,000 clones, approximately 84% observed once, and the top ten hold over 12%. Sequences were obtained from PBMCs or T cells enriched from blood (not recorded which). Every receptor here comes from a man aged 40-49 years who had recovered from COVID-19.

The V call is TRBV25-1, the J call TRBJ1-4; D is undetermined. Looked up from germline, CDR1 is MGHDK and CDR2 is SYGVNS. Trimming removed 2 bases at V and 13 bases at J, with 11 bases between. The CDR3 spans 12 residues. Here the CDR3 reads CASSENNLGLFF. CDR3 DNA sequence: TGTGCCAGCAGTGAAAACAATCTTGGACTGTTTTTT.

The chain has TRBV18 and TRBJ2-7; 9 nucleotides line up with TRBD2. V dropped 3 bases and J dropped 7; count of bases not matched to a gene: 13. CDR1 KGHSH and CDR2 LQKENI come from the germline V gene. The CDR3 loop spans 16 amino acids. The CDR3 sequence: CASSPVIAGVSEEQYF. CDR3 DNA: TGTGCCAGCTCACCGGTAATAGCGGGAGTATCGGAAGAGCAGTACTTC.

V usage is TRBV7-6 and J usage is TRBJ2-2, with 8 bases aligning to TRBD2. This CDR3 region has 18 residues. The V gene's germline CDR1 is SGHVS and CDR2 FNYEAQ. The V segment lost 0 bases and the J segment 6 bases; nucleotides outside the gene matches: 12. CDR3 nucleotides: TGTGCCAGCAGCTTAGCGGGGTGGTGGACTAGCACCCCCGGGGAGCTGTTTTTT. It codes for CASSLAGWWTSTPGELFF.

The chain links TRBV29-1 to TRBJ2-1, with TRBD1 matching over 10 bases. The CDR3 covers 13 residues. Germline trimming cut 7 bases from V and 7 bases from J; bases unmatched to any gene: 7. Germline V gives CDR1 SQVTM, CDR2 ANQGSEA. Here the CDR3 reads CSGLGQGYNEQFF. CDR3 bases: TGCAGCGGTCTGGGACAGGGGTATAATGAGCAGTTCTTC.

CDR3 DNA sequence: TGCAGCGCTACCGGACAGGGACGTTACGAGCAGTACTTC. It encodes CSATGQGRYEQYF. This sequence joins TRBV29-1 and TRBJ2-7, with 8 bases fitting TRBD1. This CDR3 comprises 13 residues. Germline CDR1 reads SQVTM; CDR2 reads ANQGSEA. V lost 7 bases and J lost 4; bases outside the gene matches: 9.

V and J are TRBV15 and TRBJ1-2; D remains unclear. This CDR3 is built from 13 residues. V shed 0 bases and J shed 3 bases, with 5 bases lying between them. The V gene's germline CDR1 is LNHNV and CDR2 YYDKDF (reference sequence). CDR3 bases: TGTGCCACCAGCAGAGATCAGGACTATGGCTACACCTTC. Residues: CATSRDQDYGYTF.

The CDR3 DNA reads TGTGCCACCTCACCCCGGACAGGGGAAGAGACCCAGTACTTC. This sequence encodes CATSPRTGEETQYF. The rearrangement links TRBV2 to TRBJ2-5; TRBD1 agrees at 9 bases. After removal of 10 bases from V and 3 bases from J, the junction contained 9 bases not matched to a gene. There are 14 residues in the CDR3. Germline CDR1 reads SNHLY; CDR2 reads FYNNEI. Full variable domain (rest looked up from reference TRBV2 and TRBJ2-5): EPEVTQTPSHQVTQMGQEVILRCVPISNHLYFYWYRQILGQKVEFLVSFYNNEISEKSEIFDDQFSVERPDGSNFTLKIRSTKLEDSAMYFCATSPRTGEETQYFGPGTRLLVL.

The chain links TRBV3-1 (or the pseudogene TRBV3-2) to TRBJ2-1; D remains unclear. Germline loops: CDR1 LGHDT, CDR2 YNNKEL (reference sequence). The V gene lost 0 bases and the J gene lost 4 bases, with 10 bases spanning the gap. The CDR3 has 15 amino acids. In nucleotides, the CDR3 is TGTGCCAGCAGCCAAGAGGTGACGACATACAATGAGCAGTTCTTC. Amino acids: CASSQEVTTYNEQFF.

V is TRBV7-6 and J is TRBJ2-3; 9 bases are a match to TRBD2. Germline trimming cut 1 base from V and 4 bases from J; bases unmatched to any gene: 6. CDR3 length: 16 amino acids. The germline gives CDR1 SGHVS, CDR2 FNYEAQ. The CDR3 DNA is TGTGCCAGCAGCTTAGAAGGCGGGAGGGCCGCAGATACGCAGTATTTT. Translation gives CASSLEGGRAADTQYF.

V and J are TRBV18 and TRBJ1-1, with D possibly being TRBD1 (5 bases). Trimming pared 4 bases from V and 0 bases from J, leaving 6 bases between. CDR1 and CDR2 from the germline V gene are KGHSH and LQKENI. The CDR3 is made up of 13 amino acids. The DNA for the CDR3 is TGTGCCAGCTCACTACAGGTGAACACTGAAGCTTTCTTT. Encoded protein: CASSLQVNTEAFF.

This clone turned up a few times. The V call is TRBV6-5, the J call TRBJ1-2; unclear D gene. The germline V and J ends were trimmed by 11 bases and 1 base, with 17 bases remaining between them. The CDR3 covers 14 residues. CDR1 and CDR2 (germline): MNHEY, SVGAGI. CDR3 residues: CASRGSGGNYGYTF. The DNA of the CDR3 is TGTGCCTCCCGGGGTAGCGGAGGTAACTATGGCTACACCTTC.

The chain links TRBV7-2 to TRBJ2-3; D is undetermined. Trimming took 5 bases from V and 8 from J, leaving 11 bases between them. The CDR3 is 12 residues long. Germline values: CDR1 SGHTA, CDR2 FQGNSA. CDR3 nucleotide sequence: TGTGCCAGCAGCGTTCCCCTTAGTACGCAGTATTTT. The encoded protein is CASSVPLSTQYF.

The rearrangement uses TRBV5-1 and TRBJ2-7; TRBD2 aligns across 10 bases. From germline, CDR1 is SGHRS and CDR2 YFSETQ. The V gene end was trimmed by 5 bases and the J gene end by 4 bases; junction bases not matched to a gene: 12. This CDR3 region has 16 residues. This CDR3 reads CASSSSQREGLYEQYF. The CDR3 nucleotides read TGCGCCAGCAGTTCCAGCCAGCGGGAGGGCCTTTACGAGCAGTACTTC.

This clone was seen once. V is TRBV29-1 and J is TRBJ2-3, with 10 bases fitting TRBD2. The CDR3 totals 13 residues. With V trimmed by 4 bases and J by 6 bases, 4 bases remained unmatched. From germline, CDR1 is SQVTM and CDR2 ANQGSEA. CDR3 residues: CSVAGLASDTQYF. The CDR3 nucleotides read TGCAGCGTTGCGGGACTAGCGAGCGATACGCAGTATTTT.

The chain uses TRBV18 and TRBJ1-5; 8 nucleotides agree with TRBD1. Unmatched junction bases numbered 10, after V lost 5 bases and J lost 7 bases. CDR3 length: 15 amino acids. Germline V CDR1 and CDR2: KGHSH, LQKENI. The CDR3 reads CASSSNQGAEQPQHF. The DNA of the CDR3 is TGTGCCAGCTCATCGAATCAGGGGGCCGAACAGCCCCAGCATTTT.

The V gene is TRBV28, the J gene TRBJ1-5; 8 bases match TRBD1. V lost 7 bases and J lost 7; bases outside the gene matches: 9. Germline CDR1 MDHEN, CDR2 SYDVKM. This CDR3 has 14 residues. The chain's CDR3 is CASTYDRGGQPQHF. CDR3 sequence (DNA): TGTGCCAGCACTTATGACAGGGGAGGCCAGCCCCAGCATTTT. Using reference TRBV28 and TRBJ1-5 for the parts outside the CDR3, the full variable domain is DVKVTQSSRYLVKRTGEKVFLECVQDMDHENMFWYRQDPGLGLRLIYFSYDVKMKEKGDIPEGYSVSREKKERFSLILESASTNQTSMYLCASTYDRGGQPQHFGDGTRLSIL.

In its sample, this clone was seen many times. This rearrangement joins TRBV11-3 to TRBJ2-3; 9 bases align to TRBD2. V lost 6 bases, J lost 4 bases, and 11 bases stayed unmatched. The CDR3 covers 16 residues. CDR1 SGHNT and CDR2 YENEEA come from the germline V gene. The CDR3 bases are TGTGCCAGCAGTTCCGGGACTAGCCGGACGGCAGATACGCAGTATTTT. It specifies CASSSGTSRTADTQYF.

V and J are TRBV7-9 and TRBJ1-4; a weak D match, TRBD1 (6 bases). The V and J ends lost 4 bases and 2 bases respectively, with 11 bases between them. There are 15 residues in the CDR3. Germline V CDR1 and CDR2: SEHNR, FQNEAQ (reference sequence). The CDR3 is CASSSRGATNEKLFF. Here the CDR3 DNA reads TGTGCCAGCAGCTCCAGGGGCGCTACTAATGAAAAACTGTTTTTT.

This sequence joins TRBV2 and TRBJ2-7; 7 bases are a match to TRBD2. Germline loops: CDR1 SNHLY, CDR2 FYNNEI. V shed 7 bases and J 2 bases; nucleotides not matched to a gene: 11. The CDR3 has 15 amino acids. CDR3 nucleotide sequence: TGTGCCAGCACCCCCCGGCAGGGAGGGACCTACGAGCAGTACTTC. This sequence encodes CASTPRQGGTYEQYF.

V is TRBV6-1 and J is TRBJ1-5, with D uncertain. Trimming removed 3 bases at V and 7 bases at J, with 19 bases between. The length of the CDR3 is 16 residues. Germline CDR1 is MNHNS and CDR2 is SASEGT. As DNA, the CDR3 is TGTGCCAGCAGTGAGCGGGGATCGCGGAGAGGACAGCCCCAGCATTTT. Its protein is CASSERGSRRGQPQHF.

The chain uses TRBV6-5 and TRBJ1-1, with D unclear. The CDR3 runs to 13 residues. V was trimmed by 2 bases and J by 5 bases, leaving 9 bases between them. Germline-derived CDR1 and CDR2 are MNHEY and SVGAGI. The CDR3: CASSYIGLTEAFF. The DNA of the CDR3 is TGTGCCAGCAGTTACATCGGTTTGACTGAAGCTTTCTTT.

V gene TRBV20-1 combines with J gene TRBJ2-5, with no clear D. The CDR3 covers 11 residues. V was trimmed by 6 bases and J by 5 bases, leaving 10 bases between them. Germline-derived CDR1 and CDR2 are DFQATT and SNEGSKA (reference sequence). The CDR3 region has the DNA TGCAGTGCCCTACTATGGGAGACCCAGTACTTC. The encoded protein is CSALLWETQYF.

The chain couples TRBV7-2 to TRBJ1-6, with unresolved D. V dropped 5 bases and J dropped 7 bases, with 12 bases sitting between them. The CDR3 runs 14 residues. Germline V gene sequence: CDR1 SGHTA, CDR2 FQGNSA. This CDR3 reads CASSLGGGNSPLHF. The CDR3 DNA follows: TGTGCCAGCAGCCTCGGAGGAGGGAATTCACCCCTCCACTTT.

The V and J genes are TRBV11-1 and TRBJ1-1; 7 nucleotides line up with TRBD1. Germline CDR1 and CDR2: SGHAT and FQDESV (reference sequence). J gave up 0 bases and V 6 bases, and 7 bases lay outside the gene matches. The CDR3 consists of 15 residues. The CDR3 protein is CASSSGQSMNTEAFF. CDR3 coding DNA: TGTGCCAGCAGTTCGGGACAGTCCATGAACACTGAAGCTTTCTTT.

The chain carries TRBV9 and TRBJ1-6, with D maybe TRBD1 (5 bases). Deletions cut 3 bases from V and 0 bases from J, with 10 bases between. The CDR3 is 16 residues long. Germline CDR1 SGDLS, CDR2 YYNGEE. The CDR3 DNA reads TGTGCCAGCAGCGCCGGGAGGGGCTCCTATAATTCACCCCTCCACTTT. Translated, it gives CASSAGRGSYNSPLHF.

The genes are TRBV7-8 and TRBJ1-6; D possibly corresponds to TRBD1 (5 bases). The CDR3 consists of 15 residues. The V end lost 5 bases, the J end lost 8 bases, and 16 bases lay between the germline ends. Germline CDR1 is SGHVS and CDR2 is FQNEAQ. For the CDR3, the DNA is TGTGCCAGCAGCGTTACAGTTAAAGGGGATTCACCCCTCCACTTT. This codes for CASSVTVKGDSPLHF.

The J gene is TRBJ1-3, the V gene TRBV2, with no clear D. Germline V gives CDR1 SNHLY, CDR2 FYNNEI. Trimming stripped 8 bases from V and 0 bases from J, with 2 bases between. There are 11 residues in the CDR3. In DNA, the CDR3 is TGTGCCAGCCACTCTGGAAACACCATATATTTT. It yields the protein CASHSGNTIYF.

The V gene is TRBV4-1, the J gene TRBJ1-2; D might be TRBD1 (6 bases). Trimming took off 2 bases at V and 3 bases at J, with 16 bases between the two ends. The CDR3 extends over 16 amino acids. Per germline, CDR1 MGHRA and CDR2 YSYEKL. The CDR3 nucleotides read TGCGCCAGCAGCCAAAGTTCTGGGGGCTCTGACTATGGCTACACCTTC. Translation: CASSQSSGGSDYGYTF.

This clone was seen just once. V is TRBV27 and J is TRBJ2-5; D unresolved. CDR3 length: 17 residues. V was trimmed by 2 bases and J by 4 bases, leaving 20 bases between them. CDR1 and CDR2 from the germline V gene are MNHEY and SMNVEV (reference sequence). CDR3 in DNA: TGTGCCAGCAGTTTAAGAAGAACAGATGAGATGCTAGAGACCCAGTACTTC. This gives the protein CASSLRRTDEMLETQYF.

The chain links TRBV28 to TRBJ1-5; possible D gene TRBD1, 5 bases. V was shortened by 5 bases and J by 9 bases, with 23 bases between the two germline ends. Germline CDR1 MDHEN, CDR2 SYDVKM. The CDR3 sequence is 16 residues long. The CDR3 protein is CASSPATGGHLRPQHF. The CDR3 DNA reads TGTGCCAGCAGTCCCGCCACCGGGGGTCACCTCCGGCCCCAGCATTTT. Supplemented by reference TRBV28 and TRBJ1-5, the full variable domain reads DVKVTQSSRYLVKRTGEKVFLECVQDMDHENMFWYRQDPGLGLRLIYFSYDVKMKEKGDIPEGYSVSREKKERFSLILESASTNQTSMYLCASSPATGGHLRPQHFGDGTRLSIL.